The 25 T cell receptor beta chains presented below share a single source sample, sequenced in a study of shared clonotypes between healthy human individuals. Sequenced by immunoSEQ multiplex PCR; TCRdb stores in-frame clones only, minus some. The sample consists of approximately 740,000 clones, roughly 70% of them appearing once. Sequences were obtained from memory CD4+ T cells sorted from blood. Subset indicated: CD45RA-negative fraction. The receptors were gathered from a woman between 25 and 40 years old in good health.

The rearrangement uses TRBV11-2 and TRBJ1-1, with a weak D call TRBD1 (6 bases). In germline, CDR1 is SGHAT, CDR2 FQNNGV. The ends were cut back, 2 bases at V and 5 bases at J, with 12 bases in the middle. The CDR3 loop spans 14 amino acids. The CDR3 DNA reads TGTGCCAGCAGCTTATGGGCAGGGGCGACTGAAGCTTTCTTT. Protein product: CASSLWAGATEAFF.

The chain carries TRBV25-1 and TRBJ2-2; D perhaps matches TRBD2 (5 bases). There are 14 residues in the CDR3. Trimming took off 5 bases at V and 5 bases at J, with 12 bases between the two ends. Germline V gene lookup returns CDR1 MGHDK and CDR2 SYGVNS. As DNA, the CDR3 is TGTGCCAGCAGTTCCGCGGGCGGAACCGGGGAGCTGTTTTTT. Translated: CASSSAGGTGELFF.

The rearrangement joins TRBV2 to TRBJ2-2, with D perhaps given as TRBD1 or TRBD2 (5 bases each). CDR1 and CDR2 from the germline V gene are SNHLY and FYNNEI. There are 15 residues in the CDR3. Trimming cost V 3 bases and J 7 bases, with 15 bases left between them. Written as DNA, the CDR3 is TGTGCCAGCAGTGAGTGGGGCGGGTCGCACGGGGAGCTGTTTTTT. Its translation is CASSEWGGSHGELFF.

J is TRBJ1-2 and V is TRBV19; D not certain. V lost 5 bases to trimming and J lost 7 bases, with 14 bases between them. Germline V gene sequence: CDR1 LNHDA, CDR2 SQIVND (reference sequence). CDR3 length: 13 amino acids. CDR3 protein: CASSSRGLTGYTF. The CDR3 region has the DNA TGTGCCAGTAGTTCCCGTGGGTTGACTGGCTACACCTTC.

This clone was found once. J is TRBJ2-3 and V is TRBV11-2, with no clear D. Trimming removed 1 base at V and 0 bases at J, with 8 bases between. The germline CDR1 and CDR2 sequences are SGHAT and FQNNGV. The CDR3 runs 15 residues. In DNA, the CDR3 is TGTGCCAGCAGCTTAGCATACATGAGCACAGATACGCAGTATTTT. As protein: CASSLAYMSTDTQYF.

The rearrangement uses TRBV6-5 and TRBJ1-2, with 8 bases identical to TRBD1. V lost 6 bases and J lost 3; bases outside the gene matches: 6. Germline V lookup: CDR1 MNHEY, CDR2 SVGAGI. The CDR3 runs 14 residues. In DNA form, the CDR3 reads TGTGCCAGCAGCTCAGGGGGCTTAGACTATGGCTACACCTTC. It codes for CASSSGGLDYGYTF.

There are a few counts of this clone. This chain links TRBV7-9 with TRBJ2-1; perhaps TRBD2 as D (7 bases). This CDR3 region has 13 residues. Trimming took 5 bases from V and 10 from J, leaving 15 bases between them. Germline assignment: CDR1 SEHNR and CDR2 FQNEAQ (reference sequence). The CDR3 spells CASSRGGEREQFF. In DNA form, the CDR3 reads TGTGCCAGCAGCCGAGGGGGGGAAAGGGAGCAGTTCTTC.

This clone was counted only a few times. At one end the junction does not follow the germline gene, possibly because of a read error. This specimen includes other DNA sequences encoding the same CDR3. The CDR3 is CASSPRTDSGNTIYF. The CDR3 bases are TGTGCTAGCTCACCAAGGACAGATTCTGGAAACACCATATATTTT. The chain uses TRBV18 and TRBJ1-3, with D perhaps TRBD1 (6 bases). Germline CDR1 KGHSH, CDR2 LQKENI. This CDR3 has 15 residues.

The CDR3 DNA reads as TGTGCCAGCAGCTTATTTAGTAGGGGAACCGGGGAGCTGTTTTTT. Protein: CASSLFSRGTGELFF. V usage is TRBV11-2 and J usage is TRBJ2-2; a possible D gene is TRBD1 (5 bases). The germline V and J ends were trimmed by 2 bases and 5 bases, with 12 bases remaining between them. CDR3 length: 15 amino acids. The germline V gene has CDR1 SGHAT and CDR2 FQNNGV.

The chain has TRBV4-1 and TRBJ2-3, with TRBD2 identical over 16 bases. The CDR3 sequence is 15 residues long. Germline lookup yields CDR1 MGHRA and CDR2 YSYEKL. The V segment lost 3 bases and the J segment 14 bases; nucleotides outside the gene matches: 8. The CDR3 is CASSQEGTSGRATYF. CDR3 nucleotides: TGCGCCAGCAGCCAGGAGGGGACTAGCGGGAGGGCCACGTATTTT.

The CDR3 sequence: CASSFARLYEQYF. CDR3 nucleotides: TGTGCCAGCAGTTTTGCCAGACTATACGAGCAGTACTTC. V gene TRBV6-1 combines with J gene TRBJ2-7; D possibly corresponds to TRBD2 (5 bases). Deletions cut 5 bases from V and 4 bases from J, with 12 bases between. Germline CDR1 reads MNHNS; CDR2 reads SASEGT. This CDR3 has 13 residues.

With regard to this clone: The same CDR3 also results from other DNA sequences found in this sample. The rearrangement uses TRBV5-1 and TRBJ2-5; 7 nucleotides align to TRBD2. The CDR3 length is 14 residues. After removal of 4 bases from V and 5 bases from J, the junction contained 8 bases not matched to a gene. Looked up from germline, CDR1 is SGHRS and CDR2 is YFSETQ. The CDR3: CASSPSTSRETQYF. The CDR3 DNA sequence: TGCGCCAGCAGCCCCTCGACTAGCCGGGAGACCCAGTACTTC.

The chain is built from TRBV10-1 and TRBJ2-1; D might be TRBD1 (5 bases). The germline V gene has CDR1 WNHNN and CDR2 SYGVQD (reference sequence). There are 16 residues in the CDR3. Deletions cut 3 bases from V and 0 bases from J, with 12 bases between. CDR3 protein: CASSEVGLSSYNEQFF. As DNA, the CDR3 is TGCGCCAGCAGTGAAGTGGGGCTGAGCTCCTACAATGAGCAGTTCTTC.

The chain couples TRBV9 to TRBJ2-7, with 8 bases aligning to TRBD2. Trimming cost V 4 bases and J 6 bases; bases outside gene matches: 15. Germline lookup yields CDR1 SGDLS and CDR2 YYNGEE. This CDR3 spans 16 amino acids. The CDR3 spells CASSPQPGLVGSEQYF. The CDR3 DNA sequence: TGTGCCAGCAGCCCTCAGCCGGGACTAGTAGGCAGCGAGCAGTACTTC.

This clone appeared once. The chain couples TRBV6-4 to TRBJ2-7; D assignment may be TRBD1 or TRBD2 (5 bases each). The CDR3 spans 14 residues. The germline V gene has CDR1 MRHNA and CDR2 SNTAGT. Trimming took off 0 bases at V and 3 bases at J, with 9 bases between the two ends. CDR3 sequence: CASSDSRGDYEQYF. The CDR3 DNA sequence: TGTGCCAGCAGTGACTCGAGAGGGGACTACGAGCAGTACTTC.

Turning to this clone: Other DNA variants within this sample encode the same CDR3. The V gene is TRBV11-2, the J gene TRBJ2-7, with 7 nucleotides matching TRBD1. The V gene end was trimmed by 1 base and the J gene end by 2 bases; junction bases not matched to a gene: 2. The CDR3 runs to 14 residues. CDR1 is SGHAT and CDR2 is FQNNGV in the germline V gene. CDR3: CASSLGQGPYEQYF. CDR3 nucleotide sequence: TGTGCCAGCAGCTTAGGACAGGGCCCCTACGAGCAGTACTTC.

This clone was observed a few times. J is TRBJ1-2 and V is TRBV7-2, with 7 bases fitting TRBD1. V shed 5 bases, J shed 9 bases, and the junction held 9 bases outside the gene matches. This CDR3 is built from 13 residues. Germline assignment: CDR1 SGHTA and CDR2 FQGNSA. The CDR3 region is CASSPYDRVSYTF. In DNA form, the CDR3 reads TGTGCCAGCAGCCCCTACGACAGGGTTAGCTACACCTTC.

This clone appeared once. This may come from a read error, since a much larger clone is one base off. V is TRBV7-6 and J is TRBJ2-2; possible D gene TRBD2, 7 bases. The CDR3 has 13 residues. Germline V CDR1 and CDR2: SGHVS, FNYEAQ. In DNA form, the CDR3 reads TGTGCCAGCAGCTTACGGGGGGCCGGGGGGCTGTTTTTT. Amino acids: CASSLRGAGGLFF.

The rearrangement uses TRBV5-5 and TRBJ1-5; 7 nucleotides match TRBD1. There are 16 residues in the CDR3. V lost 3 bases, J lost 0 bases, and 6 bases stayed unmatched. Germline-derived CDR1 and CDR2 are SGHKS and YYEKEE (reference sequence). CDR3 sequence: CASSSRDSYSNQPQHF. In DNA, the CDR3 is TGTGCCAGCAGCTCGAGGGACAGCTATAGCAATCAGCCCCAGCATTTT.

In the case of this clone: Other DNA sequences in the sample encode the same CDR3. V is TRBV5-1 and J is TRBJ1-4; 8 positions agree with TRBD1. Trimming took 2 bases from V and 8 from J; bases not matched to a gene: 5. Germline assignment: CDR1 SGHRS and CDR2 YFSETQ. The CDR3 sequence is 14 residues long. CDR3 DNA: TGCGCCAGCAGCTTAGGACAGGGCGGGGAAAAACTGTTTTTT. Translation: CASSLGQGGEKLFF.

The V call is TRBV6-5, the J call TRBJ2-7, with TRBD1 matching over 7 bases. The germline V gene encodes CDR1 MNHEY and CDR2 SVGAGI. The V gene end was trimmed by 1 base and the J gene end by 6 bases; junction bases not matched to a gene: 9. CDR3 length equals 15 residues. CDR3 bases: TGTGCCAGCAGTTACTTACCGACAGGGTCCCCCGAGCAGTACTTC. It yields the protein CASSYLPTGSPEQYF.

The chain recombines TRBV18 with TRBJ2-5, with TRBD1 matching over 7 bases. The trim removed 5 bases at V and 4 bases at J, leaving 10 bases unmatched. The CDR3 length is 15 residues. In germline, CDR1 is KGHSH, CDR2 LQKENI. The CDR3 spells CASSMKGASGETQYF. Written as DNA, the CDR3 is TGTGCCAGCTCAATGAAGGGGGCTTCTGGAGAGACCCAGTACTTC.

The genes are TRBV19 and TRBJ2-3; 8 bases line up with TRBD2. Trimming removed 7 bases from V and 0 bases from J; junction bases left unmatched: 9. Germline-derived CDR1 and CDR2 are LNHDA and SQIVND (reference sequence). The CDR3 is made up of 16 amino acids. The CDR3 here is CASTKRGPYSTDTQYF. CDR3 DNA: TGTGCCAGTACGAAGCGGGGGCCTTACAGCACAGATACGCAGTATTTT.

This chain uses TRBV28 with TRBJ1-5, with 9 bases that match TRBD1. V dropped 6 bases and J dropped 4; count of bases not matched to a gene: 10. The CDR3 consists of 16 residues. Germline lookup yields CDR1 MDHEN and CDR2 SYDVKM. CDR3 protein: CASSLRRTGDNQPQHF. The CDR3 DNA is TGTGCCAGCAGCCTGAGGCGGACAGGGGATAATCAGCCCCAGCATTTT.

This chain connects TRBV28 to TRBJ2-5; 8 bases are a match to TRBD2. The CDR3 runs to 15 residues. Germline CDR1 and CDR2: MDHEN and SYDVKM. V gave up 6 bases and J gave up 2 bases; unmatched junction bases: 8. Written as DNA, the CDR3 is TGTGCCAGCAGCCGGGTAGCGGGAATTCAAGAGACCCAGTACTTC. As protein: CASSRVAGIQETQYF.